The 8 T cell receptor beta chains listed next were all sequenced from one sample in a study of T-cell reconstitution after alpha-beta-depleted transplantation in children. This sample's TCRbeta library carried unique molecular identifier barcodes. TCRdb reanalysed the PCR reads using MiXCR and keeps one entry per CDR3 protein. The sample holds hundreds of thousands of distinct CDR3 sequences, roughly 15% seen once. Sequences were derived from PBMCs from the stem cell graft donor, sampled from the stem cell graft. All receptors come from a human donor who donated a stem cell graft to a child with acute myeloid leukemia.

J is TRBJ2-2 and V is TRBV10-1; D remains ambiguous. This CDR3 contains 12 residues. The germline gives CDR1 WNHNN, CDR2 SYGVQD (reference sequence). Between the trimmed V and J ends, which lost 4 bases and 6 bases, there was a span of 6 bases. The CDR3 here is CASSGLSGELFF. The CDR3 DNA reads TGCGCCAGCAGTGGATTGTCCGGGGAGCTGTTTTTT.

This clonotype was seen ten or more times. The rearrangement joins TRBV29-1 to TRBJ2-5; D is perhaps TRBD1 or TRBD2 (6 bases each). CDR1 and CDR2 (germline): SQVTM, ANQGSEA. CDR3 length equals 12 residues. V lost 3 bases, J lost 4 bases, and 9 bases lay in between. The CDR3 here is CSVDRGVETQYF. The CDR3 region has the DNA TGCAGCGTTGATAGGGGGGTAGAGACCCAGTACTTC.

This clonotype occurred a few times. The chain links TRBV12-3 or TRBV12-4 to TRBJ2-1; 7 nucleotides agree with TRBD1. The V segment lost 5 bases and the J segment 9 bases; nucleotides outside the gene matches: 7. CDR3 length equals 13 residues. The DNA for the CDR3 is TGTGCCAGCAGTCCTGGGACAGCACGTGAGCAGTTCTTC. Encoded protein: CASSPGTAREQFF.

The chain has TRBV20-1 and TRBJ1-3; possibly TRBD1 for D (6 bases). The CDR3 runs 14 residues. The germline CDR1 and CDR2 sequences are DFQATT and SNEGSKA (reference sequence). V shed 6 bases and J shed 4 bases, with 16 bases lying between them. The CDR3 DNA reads TGCAGTGCCCTTCCAGGGGCGCACGGAAACACCATATATTTT. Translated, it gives CSALPGAHGNTIYF.

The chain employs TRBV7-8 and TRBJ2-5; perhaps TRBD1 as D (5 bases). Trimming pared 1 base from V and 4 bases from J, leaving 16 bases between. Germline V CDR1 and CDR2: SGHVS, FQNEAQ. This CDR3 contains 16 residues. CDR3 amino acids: CASSLGPRVGIETQYF. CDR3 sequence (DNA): TGTGCCAGCAGCTTAGGCCCCAGGGTTGGCATAGAGACCCAGTACTTC.

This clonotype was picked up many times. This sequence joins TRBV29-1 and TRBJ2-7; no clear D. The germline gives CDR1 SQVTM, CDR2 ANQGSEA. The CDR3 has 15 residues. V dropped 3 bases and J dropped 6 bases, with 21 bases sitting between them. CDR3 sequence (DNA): TGCAGCGTTGAGTCTATGTCACCCCGAGGCGGCGAGCAGTACTTC. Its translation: CSVESMSPRGGEQYF.

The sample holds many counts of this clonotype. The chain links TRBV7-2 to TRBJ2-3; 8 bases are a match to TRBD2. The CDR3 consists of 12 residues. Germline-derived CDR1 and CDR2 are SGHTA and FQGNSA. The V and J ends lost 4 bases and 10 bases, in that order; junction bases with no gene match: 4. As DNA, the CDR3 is TGTGCCAGCAGCTCAAGCGGGGGTTCGCAGTATTTT. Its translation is CASSSSGGSQYF.

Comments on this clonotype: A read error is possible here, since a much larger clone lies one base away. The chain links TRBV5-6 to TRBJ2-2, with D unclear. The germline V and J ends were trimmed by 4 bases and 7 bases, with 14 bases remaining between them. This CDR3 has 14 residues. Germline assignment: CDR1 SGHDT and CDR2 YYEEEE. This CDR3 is CASSVLSVDGELFF. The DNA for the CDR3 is TGTGCCAGCAGCGTGCTCAGCGTGGACGGGGAGCTGTTTTTT.